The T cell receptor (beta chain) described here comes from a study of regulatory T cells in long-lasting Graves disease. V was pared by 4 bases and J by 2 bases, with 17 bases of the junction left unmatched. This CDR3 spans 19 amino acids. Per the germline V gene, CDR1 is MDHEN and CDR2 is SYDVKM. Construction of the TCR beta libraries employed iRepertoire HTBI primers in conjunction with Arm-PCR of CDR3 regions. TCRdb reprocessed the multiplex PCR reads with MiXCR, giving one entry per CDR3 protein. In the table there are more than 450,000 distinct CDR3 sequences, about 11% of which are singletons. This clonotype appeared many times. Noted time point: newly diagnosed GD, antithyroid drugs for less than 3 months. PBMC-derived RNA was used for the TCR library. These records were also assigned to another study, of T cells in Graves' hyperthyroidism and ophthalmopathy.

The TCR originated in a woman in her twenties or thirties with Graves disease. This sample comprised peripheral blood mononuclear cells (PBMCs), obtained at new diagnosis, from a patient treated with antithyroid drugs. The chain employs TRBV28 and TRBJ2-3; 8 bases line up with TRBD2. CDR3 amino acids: CASSYHRGLSAGDTDTQYF. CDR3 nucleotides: TGTGCCAGCAGTTATCATAGGGGCCTGTCAGCGGGAGACACAGATACGCAGTATTTT.